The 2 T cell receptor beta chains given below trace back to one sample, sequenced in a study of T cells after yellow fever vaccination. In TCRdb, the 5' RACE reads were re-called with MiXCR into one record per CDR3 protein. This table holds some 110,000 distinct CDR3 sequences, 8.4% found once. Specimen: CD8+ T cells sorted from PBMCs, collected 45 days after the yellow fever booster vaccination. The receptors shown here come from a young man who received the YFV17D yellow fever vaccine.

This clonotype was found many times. The CDR3 region has the DNA TGTGCCAGCAGTTACACCCGGACGGTACCGCAAGAGACCCAGTACTTC. Translation gives CASSYTRTVPQETQYF. The chain uses TRBV6-5 and TRBJ2-5; D call uncertain. Germline loops: CDR1 MNHEY, CDR2 SVGAGI. Trimming removed 2 bases from V and 2 bases from J, with 15 bases in between. The CDR3 is 16 amino acids.

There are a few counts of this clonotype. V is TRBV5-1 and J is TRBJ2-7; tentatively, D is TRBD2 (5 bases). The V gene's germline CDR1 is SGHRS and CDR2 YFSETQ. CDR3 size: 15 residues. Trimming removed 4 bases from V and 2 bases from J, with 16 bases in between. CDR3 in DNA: TGCGCCAGCAGCGGGAGTGGGATGAGCACCTACGAGCAGTACTTC. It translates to CASSGSGMSTYEQYF.